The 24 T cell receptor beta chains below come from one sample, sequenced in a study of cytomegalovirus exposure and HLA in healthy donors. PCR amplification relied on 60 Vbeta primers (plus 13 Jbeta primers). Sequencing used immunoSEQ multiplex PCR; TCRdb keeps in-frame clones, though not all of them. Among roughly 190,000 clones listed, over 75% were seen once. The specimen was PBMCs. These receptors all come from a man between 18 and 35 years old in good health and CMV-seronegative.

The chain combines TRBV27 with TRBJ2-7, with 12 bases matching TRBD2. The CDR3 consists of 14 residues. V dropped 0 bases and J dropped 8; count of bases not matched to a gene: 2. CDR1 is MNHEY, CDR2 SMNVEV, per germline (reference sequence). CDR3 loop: CASSLSTSGRKQYF. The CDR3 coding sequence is TGTGCCAGCAGTTTATCAACTAGCGGGAGGAAGCAGTACTTC.

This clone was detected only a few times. CDR3 region: CASSLPPGQSNTGELFF. The CDR3 nucleotides are TGTGCCAGCAGCTTGCCTCCCGGACAGTCGAACACCGGGGAGCTGTTTTTT. The chain links TRBV5-4 to TRBJ2-2; a weak D match, TRBD1 (6 bases). V shed 1 base and J shed 0 bases, with 13 bases lying between them. Per germline, CDR1 SGHNT and CDR2 YYREEE (reference sequence). The length of the CDR3 is 17 residues.

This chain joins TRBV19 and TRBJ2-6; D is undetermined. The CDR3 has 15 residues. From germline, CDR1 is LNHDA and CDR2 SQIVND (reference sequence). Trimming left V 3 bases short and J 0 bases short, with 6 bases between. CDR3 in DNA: TGTGCCAGTAGTATCCTGGCCTCTGGGGCCAACGTCCTGACTTTC. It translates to CASSILASGANVLTF.

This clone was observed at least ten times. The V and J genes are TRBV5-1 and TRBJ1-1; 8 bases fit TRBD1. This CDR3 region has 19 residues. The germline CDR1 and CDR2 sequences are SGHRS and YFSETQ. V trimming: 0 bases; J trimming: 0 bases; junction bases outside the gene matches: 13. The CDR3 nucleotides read TGCGCCAGCAGCTTGGCTGGGACAGGACAATGGGGGATGAACACTGAAGCTTTCTTT. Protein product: CASSLAGTGQWGMNTEAFF.

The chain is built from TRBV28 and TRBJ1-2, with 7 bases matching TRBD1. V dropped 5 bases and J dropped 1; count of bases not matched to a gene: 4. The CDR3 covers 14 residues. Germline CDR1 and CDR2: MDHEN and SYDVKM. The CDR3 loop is CASSPRDSNYGYTF. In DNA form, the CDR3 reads TGTGCCAGCAGTCCGCGGGACAGTAACTATGGCTACACCTTC.

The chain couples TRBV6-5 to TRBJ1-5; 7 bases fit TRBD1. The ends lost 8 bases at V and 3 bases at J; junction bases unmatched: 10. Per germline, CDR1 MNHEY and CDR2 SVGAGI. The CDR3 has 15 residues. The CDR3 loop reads CASRSEGAVNQPQHF. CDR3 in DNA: TGTGCCAGCCGGAGTGAGGGGGCGGTCAATCAGCCCCAGCATTTT.

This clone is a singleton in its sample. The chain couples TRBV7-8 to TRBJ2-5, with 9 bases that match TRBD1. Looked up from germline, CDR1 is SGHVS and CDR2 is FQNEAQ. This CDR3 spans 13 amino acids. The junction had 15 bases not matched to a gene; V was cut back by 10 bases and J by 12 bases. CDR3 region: CATQAGTGFFEYF. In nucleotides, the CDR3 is TGTGCCACCCAGGCGGGGACAGGGTTCTTTGAGTACTTC.

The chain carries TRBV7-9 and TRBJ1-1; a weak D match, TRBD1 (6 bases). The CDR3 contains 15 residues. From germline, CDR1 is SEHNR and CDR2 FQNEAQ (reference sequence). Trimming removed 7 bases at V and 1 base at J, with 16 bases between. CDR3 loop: CASKSNTGWNTEAFF. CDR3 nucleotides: TGTGCCAGCAAATCTAACACAGGGTGGAACACTGAAGCTTTCTTT.

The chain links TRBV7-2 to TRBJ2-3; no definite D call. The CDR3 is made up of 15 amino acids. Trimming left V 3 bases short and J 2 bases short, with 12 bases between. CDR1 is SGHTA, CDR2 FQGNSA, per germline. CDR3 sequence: CASSLYAQATDTQYF. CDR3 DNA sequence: TGTGCCAGCAGCTTGTACGCTCAAGCCACAGATACGCAGTATTTT. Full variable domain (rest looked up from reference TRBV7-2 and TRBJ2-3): GAGVSQSPSNKVTEKGKDVELRCDPISGHTALYWYRQSLGQGLEFLIYFQGNSAPDKSGLPSDRFSAERTGGSVSTLTIQRTQQEDSAVYLCASSLYAQATDTQYFGPGTRLTVL.

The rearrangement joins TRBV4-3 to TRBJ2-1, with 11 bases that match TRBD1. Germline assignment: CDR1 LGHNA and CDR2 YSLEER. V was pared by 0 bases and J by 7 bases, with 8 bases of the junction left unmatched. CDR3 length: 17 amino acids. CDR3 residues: CASSQDVRTGGLNEQFF. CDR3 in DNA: TGCGCCAGCAGCCAAGATGTCCGGACAGGGGGCCTTAATGAGCAGTTCTTC.

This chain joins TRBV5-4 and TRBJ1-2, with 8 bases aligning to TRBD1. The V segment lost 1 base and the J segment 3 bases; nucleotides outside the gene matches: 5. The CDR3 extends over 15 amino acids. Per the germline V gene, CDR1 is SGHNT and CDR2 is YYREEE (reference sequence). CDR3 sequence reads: CASSLLVGQDYGYTF. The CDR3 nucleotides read TGTGCCAGCAGCTTGCTAGTGGGACAGGACTATGGCTACACCTTC.

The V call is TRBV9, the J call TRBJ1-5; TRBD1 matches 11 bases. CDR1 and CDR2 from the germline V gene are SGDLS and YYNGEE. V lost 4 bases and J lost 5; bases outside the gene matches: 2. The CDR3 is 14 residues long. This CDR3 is CASSRDRGYQPQHF. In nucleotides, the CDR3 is TGTGCCAGCAGCCGGGACAGGGGGTATCAGCCCCAGCATTTT.

CDR3 sequence: CASSPMRLDNEQFF. CDR3 bases: TGTGCCAGCAGTCCCATGAGACTGGACAATGAGCAGTTCTTC. The rearrangement links TRBV11-2 to TRBJ2-1; no firm D call. Germline values: CDR1 SGHAT, CDR2 FQNNGV. Deletions cut 6 bases from V and 5 bases from J, with 14 bases between. There are 14 residues in the CDR3.

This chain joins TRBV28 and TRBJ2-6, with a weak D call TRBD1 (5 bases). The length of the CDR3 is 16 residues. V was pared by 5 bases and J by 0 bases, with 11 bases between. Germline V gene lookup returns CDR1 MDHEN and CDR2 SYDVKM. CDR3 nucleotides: TGTGCCAGCAGTCTGACAGTAGCCTCTGGGGCCAACGTCCTGACTTTC. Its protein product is CASSLTVASGANVLTF.

The CDR3, as DNA: TGTGCCAGCAGTTCCCGAGCCTCTGGAAACACCATATATTTT. It codes for CASSSRASGNTIYF. V gene TRBV27 combines with J gene TRBJ1-3, with D unclear. The germline V gene encodes CDR1 MNHEY and CDR2 SMNVEV (reference sequence). This CDR3 region has 14 residues. V gave up 4 bases and J gave up 0 bases, with 7 bases separating them.

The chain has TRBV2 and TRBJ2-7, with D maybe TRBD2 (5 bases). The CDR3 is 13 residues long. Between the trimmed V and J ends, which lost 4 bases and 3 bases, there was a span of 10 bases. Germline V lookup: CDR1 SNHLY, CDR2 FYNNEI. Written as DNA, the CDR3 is TGTGCCAGCAGTGTTGGACTGTTCTACGAGCAGTACTTC. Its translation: CASSVGLFYEQYF.

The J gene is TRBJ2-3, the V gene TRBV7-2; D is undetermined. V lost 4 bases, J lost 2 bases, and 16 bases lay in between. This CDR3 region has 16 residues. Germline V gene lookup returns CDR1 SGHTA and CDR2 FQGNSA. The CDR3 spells CASSYYHKPNTDTQYF. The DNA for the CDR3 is TGTGCCAGCAGCTACTACCACAAACCAAACACAGATACGCAGTATTTT.

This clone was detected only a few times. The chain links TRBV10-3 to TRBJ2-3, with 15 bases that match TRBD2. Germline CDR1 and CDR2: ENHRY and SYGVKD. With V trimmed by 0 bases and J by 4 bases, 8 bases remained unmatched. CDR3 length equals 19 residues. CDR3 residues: CAISESGTWTSGRADTQYF. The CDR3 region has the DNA TGTGCCATCAGTGAGTCGGGAACCTGGACTAGCGGGAGGGCAGATACGCAGTATTTT.

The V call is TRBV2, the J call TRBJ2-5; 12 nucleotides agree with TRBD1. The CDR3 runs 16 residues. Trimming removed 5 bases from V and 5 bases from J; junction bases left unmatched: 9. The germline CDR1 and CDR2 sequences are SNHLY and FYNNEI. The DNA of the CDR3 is TGTGCCAGCAGTCCTTACGGGACAGGGGGCCTGGAGACCCAGTACTTC. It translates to CASSPYGTGGLETQYF.

The CDR3 here is CASREETWVDTQYF. The DNA for the CDR3 is TGTGCCAGCAGAGAGGAGACTTGGGTGGATACGCAGTATTTT. The rearrangement joins TRBV6-1 to TRBJ2-3; D is unclear. The V gene's germline CDR1 is MNHNS and CDR2 SASEGT. This CDR3 region has 14 residues. Trimming shortened V by 6 bases and J by 6 bases, and 16 bases separated the two germline ends.

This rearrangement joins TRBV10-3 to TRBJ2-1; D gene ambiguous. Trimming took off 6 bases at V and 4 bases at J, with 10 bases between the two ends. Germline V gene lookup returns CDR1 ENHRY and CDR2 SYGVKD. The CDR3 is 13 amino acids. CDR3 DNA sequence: TGTGCCATCAGGGCCTCCGTATACAATGAGCAGTTCTTC. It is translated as CAIRASVYNEQFF.

The CDR3 protein is CASSLGWQGAGQPQHF. As DNA, the CDR3 is TGTGCCAGCAGCTTAGGATGGCAGGGGGCGGGTCAGCCCCAGCATTTT. The chain is built from TRBV7-2 and TRBJ1-5, with 8 bases aligning to TRBD1. Germline CDR1 and CDR2: SGHTA and FQGNSA. The J segment lost 6 bases and the V segment lost 1 base, leaving 8 bases of the junction unmatched. This CDR3 has 16 amino acids.

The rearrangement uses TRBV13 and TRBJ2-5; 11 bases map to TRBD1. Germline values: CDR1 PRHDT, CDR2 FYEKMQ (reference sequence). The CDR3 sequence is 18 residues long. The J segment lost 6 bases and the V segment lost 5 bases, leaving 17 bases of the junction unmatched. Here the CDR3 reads CASSRPEPWTGGVKTQYF. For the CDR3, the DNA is TGTGCCAGCAGCCGACCCGAGCCTTGGACAGGGGGCGTGAAGACCCAGTACTTC. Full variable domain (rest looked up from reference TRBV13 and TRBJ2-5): AAGVIQSPRHLIKEKRETATLKCYPIPRHDTVYWYQQGPGQDPQFLISFYEKMQSDKGSIPDRFSAQQFSDYHSELNMSSLELGDSALYFCASSRPEPWTGGVKTQYFGPGTRLLVL.

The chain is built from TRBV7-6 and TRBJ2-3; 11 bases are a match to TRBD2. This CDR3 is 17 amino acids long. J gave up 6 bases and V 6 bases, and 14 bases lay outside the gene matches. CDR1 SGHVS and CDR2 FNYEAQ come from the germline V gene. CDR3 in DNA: TGTGCCAGCAGTTTTAAGCGGGCCAGACTAGCGGGGGATACGCAGTATTTT. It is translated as CASSFKRARLAGDTQYF.